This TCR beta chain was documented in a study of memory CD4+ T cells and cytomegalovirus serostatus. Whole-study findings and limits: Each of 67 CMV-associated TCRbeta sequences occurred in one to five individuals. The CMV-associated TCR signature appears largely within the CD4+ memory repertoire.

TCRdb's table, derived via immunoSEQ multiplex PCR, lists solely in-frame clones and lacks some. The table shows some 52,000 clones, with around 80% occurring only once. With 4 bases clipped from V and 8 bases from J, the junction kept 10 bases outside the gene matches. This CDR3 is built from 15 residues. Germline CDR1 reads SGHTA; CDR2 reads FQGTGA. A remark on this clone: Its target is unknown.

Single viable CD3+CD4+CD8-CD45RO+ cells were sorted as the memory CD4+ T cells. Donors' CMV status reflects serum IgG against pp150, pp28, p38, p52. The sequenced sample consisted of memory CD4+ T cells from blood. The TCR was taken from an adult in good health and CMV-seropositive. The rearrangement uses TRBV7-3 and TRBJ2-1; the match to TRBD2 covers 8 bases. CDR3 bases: TGTGCCAGCAGCTACGCCGGGACTAGGCACGATGAGCAGTTCTTC. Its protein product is CASSYAGTRHDEQFF.